This is a list of T cell receptor beta chains from one sample in a study of shared clonotypes between healthy human individuals. Method: immunoSEQ multiplex PCR; TCRdb's copy keeps in-frame clones and lacks some. The profile shows about 2.1 million clones, 90% to 95% of them singletons. The sequenced sample was naive CD8+ T cells from PBMCs. These receptors were taken from a man aged 18 to 35 in good health. Some clones in this sample may be carry-over from other donors' samples. Each CDR3 is given with its conserved first and last residue. The order of the fields is J gene, V gene, D gene, clone size, CDR3 DNA, CDR3 protein. The D gene is left open where the match is weak. Only part of the rows carry a size: once, few, many, or a class if the clone is expanded.

>TRBJ2-7|TRBV11-2|NA|NA
TGTGCCAGCAGCCCACCGATAGGCAGGGTAAGCTACGAGCAGTACTTC
CASSPPIGRVSYEQYF
>TRBJ2-3|TRBV6-1|NA|NA
TGTGCCAGCAGTGAGGGACGGCGGGATACGCAGTATTTT
CASSEGRRDTQYF
>TRBJ2-3|TRBV29-1|TRBD2|NA
TGCAGCGTTGACGGACTAGCGGGAACCACAGATACGCAGTATTTT
CSVDGLAGTTDTQYF
>TRBJ2-7|TRBV23-1|TRBD2|NA
TGCGCCAGCAGTCACCTGGGACTAGCGGGCTTCTCCTACGAGCAGTACTTC
CASSHLGLAGFSYEQYF
>TRBJ2-7|TRBV6-5|TRBD1|NA
TGTGCCAGCAGTTACCGGACAGGGGGCCGCTACGAGCAGTACTTC
CASSYRTGGRYEQYF
>TRBJ2-2|TRBV19|NA|NA
TGTGCCAGTAGTATGTTGGCGGGACACGGGGAGCTGTTTTTT
CASSMLAGHGELFF
>TRBJ2-1|TRBV28|NA|NA
TGTGCCAGCAGTTTGGTAGTTGTCGATGAGCAGTTCTTC
CASSLVVVDEQFF
>TRBJ1-1|TRBV2|NA|once
TGTGCCAGCAGTGTACCGAGGGGGGAGGGGCTGAACACTGAAGCTTTCTTT
CASSVPRGEGLNTEAFF
>TRBJ2-1|TRBV7-8|TRBD2|NA
TGTGCCAGCAGCTTATCCCTAGCGGGAGGTAGGGTCGAGCAGTTCTTC
CASSLSLAGGRVEQFF
>TRBJ2-7|TRBV4-1|TRBD2|once
TGCGCCAGCAGCCAAGGTCTAGCGGCTAGCTCCTACGAGCAGTACTTC
CASSQGLAASSYEQYF
>TRBJ2-1|TRBV27|TRBD1|NA
TGTGCCAGCAGTTCTGGGACAGGGGTTTCCTACAATGAGCAGTTCTTC
CASSSGTGVSYNEQFF
>TRBJ1-2|TRBV7-9|NA|NA
TGTGCCAGCAGCAAAACAGGGTTCGTTGGCTATGGCTACACCTTC
CASSKTGFVGYGYTF
>TRBJ1-1|TRBV6-5|TRBD1|NA
TGTGCCAGCAGTTACTCGCAGACAGGGGCCACTGAAGCTTTCTTT
CASSYSQTGATEAFF
>TRBJ1-3|TRBV9|NA|NA
TGTGCCAGCAGCGTAGGTGATCACTCTGGAAACACCATATATTTT
CASSVGDHSGNTIYF
>TRBJ1-1|TRBV5-8|NA|NA
TGTGCCAGCAGCTTTCGGGGGTCCACTGAAGCTTTCTTT
CASSFRGSTEAFF
>TRBJ1-1|TRBV6-5|TRBD1|NA
TGTGCCAGCGGAATCAGGGGGCTAAGTGAAGCTTTCTTT
CASGIRGLSEAFF
>TRBJ1-4|TRBV29-1|TRBD1|few
TGCAGCGCTCGGACAGGGGATGAAAAACTGTTTTTT
CSARTGDEKLFF
>TRBJ2-7|TRBV28|NA|NA
TGTGCCAGCAGTCCACACACCTACGAGCAGTACTTC
CASSPHTYEQYF
>TRBJ2-7|TRBV9|TRBD1|NA
TGTGCCAGCGCAGGGGGCTCGGACTCCTACGAGCAGTACTTC
CASAGGSDSYEQYF
>TRBJ2-3|TRBV29-1|TRBD2|NA
TGCAGCGTTGGGGGTACTAGCGGGAGCTCAGATACAGATACGCAGTATTTT
CSVGGTSGSSDTDTQYF
>TRBJ2-7|TRBV6-6|TRBD1|NA
TGTGCCAGCAGTTCCACAAGGACAGGGGCCTACGAGCAGTACTTC
CASSSTRTGAYEQYF
>TRBJ2-2|TRBV30|NA|NA
TGTGCCTGGAAGACCCCCTACACCGGGGAGCTGTTTTTT
CAWKTPYTGELFF
>TRBJ1-1|TRBV7-6|NA|NA
TGTGCCAGCACCGAAGGGAGGGCGAACACTGAAGCTTTCTTT
CASTEGRANTEAFF
>TRBJ1-3|TRBV28|NA|NA
TGTGCCAGCAGTACCGATCGCGAGGATGTAAGTGGAAACACCATATATTTT
CASSTDREDVSGNTIYF
>TRBJ1-4|TRBV11-2|NA|NA
TGTGCCAGCAGCTGGACCCCGGGGAGGCTAACTAATGAAAAACTGTTTTTT
CASSWTPGRLTNEKLFF
>TRBJ1-2|TRBV9|TRBD1|NA
TGTGCCAGCAGCAGATGGACAGGGGCCTATGGCTACACCTTC
CASSRWTGAYGYTF
>TRBJ2-1|TRBV29-1|NA|NA
TGCAGCGTTCGGACCTACAATGAGCAGTTCTTC
CSVRTYNEQFF
>TRBJ2-2|TRBV11-3|TRBD2|NA
TGTGCCAGCAGCTCAAGGACTAGCGCCCACACCGGGGAGCTGTTTTTT
CASSSRTSAHTGELFF
>TRBJ2-7|TRBV2|NA|NA
TGTGCCAGCAGTGACCACCCTGCCTACGAGCAGTACTTC
CASSDHPAYEQYF
>TRBJ2-3|TRBV6-5|NA|NA
TGTGCCAGCAGTTACACCACTAGTACAGATACGCAGTATTTT
CASSYTTSTDTQYF